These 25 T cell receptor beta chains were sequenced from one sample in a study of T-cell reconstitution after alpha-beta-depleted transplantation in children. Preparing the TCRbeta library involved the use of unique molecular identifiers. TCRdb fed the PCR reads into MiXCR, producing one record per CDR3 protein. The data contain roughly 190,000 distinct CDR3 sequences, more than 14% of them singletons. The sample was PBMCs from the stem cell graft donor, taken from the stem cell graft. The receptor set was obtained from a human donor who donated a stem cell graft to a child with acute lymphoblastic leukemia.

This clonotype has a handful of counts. The CDR3 sequence is CASSVRLAGDGETQYF. The CDR3 nucleotides are TGTGCCAGCAGCGTACGACTAGCGGGAGATGGAGAGACCCAGTACTTC. The chain uses TRBV11-1 and TRBJ2-5; 12 bases fit TRBD2. The V gene end was trimmed by 5 bases and the J gene end by 4 bases; junction bases not matched to a gene: 8. Germline lookup yields CDR1 SGHAT and CDR2 FQDESV (reference sequence). The CDR3 is made up of 16 amino acids.

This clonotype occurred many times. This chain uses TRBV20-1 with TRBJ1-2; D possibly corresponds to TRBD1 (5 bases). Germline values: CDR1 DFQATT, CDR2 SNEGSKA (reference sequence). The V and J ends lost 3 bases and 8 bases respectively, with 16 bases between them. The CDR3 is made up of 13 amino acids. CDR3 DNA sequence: TGCAGTGCTAGGACTACAGGTGTCCGGGGCTACACCTTC. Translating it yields CSARTTGVRGYTF.

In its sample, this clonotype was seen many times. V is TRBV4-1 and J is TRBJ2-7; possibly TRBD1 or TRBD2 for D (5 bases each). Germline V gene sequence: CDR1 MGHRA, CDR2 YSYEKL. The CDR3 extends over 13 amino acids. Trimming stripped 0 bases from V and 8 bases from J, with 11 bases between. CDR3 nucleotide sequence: TGCGCCAGCAGCCAAGACGCCGGGGCCCAGCAGTACTTC. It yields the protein CASSQDAGAQQYF.

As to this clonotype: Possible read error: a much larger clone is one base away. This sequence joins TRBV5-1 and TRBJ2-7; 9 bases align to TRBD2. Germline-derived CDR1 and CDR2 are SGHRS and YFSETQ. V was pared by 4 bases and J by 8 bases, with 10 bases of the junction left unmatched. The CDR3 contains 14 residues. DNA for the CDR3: TGCGCCAGCAGCACGCGACTAGCGGAAGGCAAGCAGTACTTC. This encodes CASSTRLAEGKQYF.

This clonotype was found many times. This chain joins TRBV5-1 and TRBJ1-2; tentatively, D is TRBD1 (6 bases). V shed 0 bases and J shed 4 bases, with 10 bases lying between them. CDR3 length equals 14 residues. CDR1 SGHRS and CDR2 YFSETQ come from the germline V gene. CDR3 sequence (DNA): TGCGCCAGCAGCTTGGCGACAGGCGGCTATGGCTACACCTTC. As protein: CASSLATGGYGYTF.

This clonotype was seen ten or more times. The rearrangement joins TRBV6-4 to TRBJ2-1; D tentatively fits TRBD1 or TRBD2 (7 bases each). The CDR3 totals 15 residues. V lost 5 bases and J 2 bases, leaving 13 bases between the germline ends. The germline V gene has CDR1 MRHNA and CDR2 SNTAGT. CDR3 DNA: TGTGCCAGCAGTCCCCAGGGGGGGGCCTACAATGAGCAGTTCTTC. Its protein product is CASSPQGGAYNEQFF.

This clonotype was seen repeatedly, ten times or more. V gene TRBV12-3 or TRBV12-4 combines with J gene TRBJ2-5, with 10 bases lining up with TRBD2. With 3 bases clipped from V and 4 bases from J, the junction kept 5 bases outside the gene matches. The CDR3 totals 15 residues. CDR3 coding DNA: TGTGCCAGCAGTTTCCTAGCGGGAGCGGGAGAGACCCAGTACTTC. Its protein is CASSFLAGAGETQYF.

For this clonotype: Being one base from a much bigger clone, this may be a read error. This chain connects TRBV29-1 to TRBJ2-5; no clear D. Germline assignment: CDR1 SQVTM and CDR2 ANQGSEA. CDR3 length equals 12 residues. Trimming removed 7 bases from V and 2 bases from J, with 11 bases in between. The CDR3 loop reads CSGKLGQETQYF. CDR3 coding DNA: TGCAGCGGAAAATTAGGGCAAGAGACCCAGTACTTC.

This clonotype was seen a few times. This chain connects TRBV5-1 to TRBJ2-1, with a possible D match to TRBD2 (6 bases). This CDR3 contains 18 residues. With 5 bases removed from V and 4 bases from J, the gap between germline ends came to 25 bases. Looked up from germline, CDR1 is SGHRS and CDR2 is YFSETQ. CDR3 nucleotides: TGCGCCAGCAGAGTTGGACCCATGCGGGTAGCGGAGTACAATGAGCAGTTCTTC. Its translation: CASRVGPMRVAEYNEQFF.

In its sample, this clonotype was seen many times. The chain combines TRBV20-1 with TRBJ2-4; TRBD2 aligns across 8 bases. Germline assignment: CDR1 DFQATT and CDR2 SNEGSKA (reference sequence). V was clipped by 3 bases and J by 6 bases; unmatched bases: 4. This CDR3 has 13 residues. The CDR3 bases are TGCAGTGCTAGCCAAACTAGCGGAAACATTCAGTACTTC. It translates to CSASQTSGNIQYF.

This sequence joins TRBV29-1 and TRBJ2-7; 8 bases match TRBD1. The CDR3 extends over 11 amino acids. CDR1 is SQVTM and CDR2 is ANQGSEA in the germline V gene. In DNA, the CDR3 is TGCAGTGTGCCACAGGGGGGCGAGCAGTACTTC. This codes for CSVPQGGEQYF.

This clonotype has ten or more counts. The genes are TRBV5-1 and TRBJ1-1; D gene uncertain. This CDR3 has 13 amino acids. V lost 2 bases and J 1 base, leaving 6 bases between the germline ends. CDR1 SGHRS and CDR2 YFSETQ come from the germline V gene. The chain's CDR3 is CASSFRENTEAFF. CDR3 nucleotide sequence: TGCGCCAGCAGCTTCCGGGAGAACACTGAAGCTTTCTTT.

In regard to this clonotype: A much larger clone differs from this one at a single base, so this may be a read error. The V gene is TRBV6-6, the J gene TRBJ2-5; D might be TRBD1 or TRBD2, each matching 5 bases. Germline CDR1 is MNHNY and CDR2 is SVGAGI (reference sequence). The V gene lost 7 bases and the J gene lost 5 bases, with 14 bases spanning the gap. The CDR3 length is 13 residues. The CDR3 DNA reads TGTGCCAGCACGAGGGCAGGACACGAGACCCAGTACTTC. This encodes CASTRAGHETQYF.

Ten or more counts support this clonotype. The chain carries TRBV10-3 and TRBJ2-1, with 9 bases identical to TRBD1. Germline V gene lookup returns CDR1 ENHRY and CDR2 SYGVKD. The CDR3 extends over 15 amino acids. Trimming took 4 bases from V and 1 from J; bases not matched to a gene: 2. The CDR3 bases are TGTGCCATCAGTGTCGGGACAGGGTCCTACAATGAGCAGTTCTTC. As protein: CAISVGTGSYNEQFF.

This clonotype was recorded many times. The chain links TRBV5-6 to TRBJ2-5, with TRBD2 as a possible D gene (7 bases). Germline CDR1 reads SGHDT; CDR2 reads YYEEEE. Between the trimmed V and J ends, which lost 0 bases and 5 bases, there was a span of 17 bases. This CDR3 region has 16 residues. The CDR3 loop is CASSLVFGGGGETQYF. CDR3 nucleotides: TGTGCCAGCAGCTTGGTATTCGGCGGGGGCGGGGAGACCCAGTACTTC.

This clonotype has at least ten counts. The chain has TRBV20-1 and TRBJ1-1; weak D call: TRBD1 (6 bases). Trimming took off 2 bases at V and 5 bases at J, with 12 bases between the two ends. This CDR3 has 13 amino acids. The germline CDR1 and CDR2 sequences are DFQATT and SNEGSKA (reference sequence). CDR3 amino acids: CSARPTGRTEAFF. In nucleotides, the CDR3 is TGCAGTGCTAGACCGACAGGACGGACTGAAGCTTTCTTT.

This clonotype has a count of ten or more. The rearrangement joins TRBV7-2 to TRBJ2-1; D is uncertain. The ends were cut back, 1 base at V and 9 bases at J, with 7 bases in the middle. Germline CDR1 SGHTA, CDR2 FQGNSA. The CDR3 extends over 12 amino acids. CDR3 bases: TGTGCCAGCAGCTTAGGGGGTACTGAGCAGTTCTTC. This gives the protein CASSLGGTEQFF. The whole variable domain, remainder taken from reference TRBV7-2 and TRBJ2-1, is GAGVSQSPSNKVTEKGKDVELRCDPISGHTALYWYRQSLGQGLEFLIYFQGNSAPDKSGLPSDRFSAERTGGSVSTLTIQRTQQEDSAVYLCASSLGGTEQFFGPGTRLTVL.

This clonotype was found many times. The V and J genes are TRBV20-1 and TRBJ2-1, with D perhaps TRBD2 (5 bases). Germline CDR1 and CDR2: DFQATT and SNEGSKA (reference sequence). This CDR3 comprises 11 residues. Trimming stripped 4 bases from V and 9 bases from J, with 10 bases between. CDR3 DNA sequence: TGCAGTGCTATTGAGCGGCGTGAGCAGTTCTTC. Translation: CSAIERREQFF.

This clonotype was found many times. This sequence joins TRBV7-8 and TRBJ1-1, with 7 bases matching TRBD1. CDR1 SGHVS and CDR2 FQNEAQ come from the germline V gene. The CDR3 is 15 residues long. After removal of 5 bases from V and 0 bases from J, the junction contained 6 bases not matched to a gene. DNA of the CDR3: TGTGCCAGCAGCCCCCGGGACAGAATGAACACTGAAGCTTTCTTT. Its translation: CASSPRDRMNTEAFF.

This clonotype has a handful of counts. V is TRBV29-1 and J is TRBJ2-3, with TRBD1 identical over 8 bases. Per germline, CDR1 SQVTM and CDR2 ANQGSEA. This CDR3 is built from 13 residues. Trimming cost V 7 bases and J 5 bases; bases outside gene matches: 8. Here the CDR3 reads CSAGQDLGDTQYF. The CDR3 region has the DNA TGCAGCGCGGGACAGGACTTGGGAGATACGCAGTATTTT.

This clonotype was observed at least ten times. The CDR3 spells CASSLVTGEGEEQYF. The CDR3 coding sequence is TGCGCCAGCAGCTTGGTAACAGGGGAAGGGGAAGAGCAGTACTTC. The chain combines TRBV5-1 with TRBJ2-7; 7 bases match TRBD1. The CDR3 spans 15 residues. The V segment lost 0 bases and the J segment 7 bases; nucleotides outside the gene matches: 10. Germline assignment: CDR1 SGHRS and CDR2 YFSETQ.

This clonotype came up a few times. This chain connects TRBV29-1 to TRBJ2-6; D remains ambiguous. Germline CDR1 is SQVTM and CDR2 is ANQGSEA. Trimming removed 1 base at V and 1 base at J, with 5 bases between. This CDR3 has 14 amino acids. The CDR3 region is CSVEGQSGANVLTF. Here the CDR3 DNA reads TGCAGCGTTGAAGGCCAATCTGGGGCCAACGTCCTGACTTTC.

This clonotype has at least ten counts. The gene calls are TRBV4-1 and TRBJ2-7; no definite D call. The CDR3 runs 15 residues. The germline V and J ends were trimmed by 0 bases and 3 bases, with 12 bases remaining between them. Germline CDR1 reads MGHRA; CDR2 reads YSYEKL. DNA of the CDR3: TGCGCCAGCAGCCAAGAGCCTCTATCCCTCTACGAGCAGTACTTC. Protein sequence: CASSQEPLSLYEQYF.

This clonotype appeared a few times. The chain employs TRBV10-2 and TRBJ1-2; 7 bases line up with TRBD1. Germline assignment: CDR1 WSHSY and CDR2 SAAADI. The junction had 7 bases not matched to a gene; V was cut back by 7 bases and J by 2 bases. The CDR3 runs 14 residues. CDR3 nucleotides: TGCGCCAGCAAGGACAGGCCGCAAAACTATGGCTACACCTTC. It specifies CASKDRPQNYGYTF.

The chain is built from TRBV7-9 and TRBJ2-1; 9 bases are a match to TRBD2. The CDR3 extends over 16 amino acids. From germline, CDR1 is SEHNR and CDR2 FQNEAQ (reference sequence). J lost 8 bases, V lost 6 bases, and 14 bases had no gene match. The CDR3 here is CASSWASGARGDEQFF. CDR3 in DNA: TGTGCCAGCAGTTGGGCTAGCGGGGCCCGGGGTGATGAGCAGTTCTTC.